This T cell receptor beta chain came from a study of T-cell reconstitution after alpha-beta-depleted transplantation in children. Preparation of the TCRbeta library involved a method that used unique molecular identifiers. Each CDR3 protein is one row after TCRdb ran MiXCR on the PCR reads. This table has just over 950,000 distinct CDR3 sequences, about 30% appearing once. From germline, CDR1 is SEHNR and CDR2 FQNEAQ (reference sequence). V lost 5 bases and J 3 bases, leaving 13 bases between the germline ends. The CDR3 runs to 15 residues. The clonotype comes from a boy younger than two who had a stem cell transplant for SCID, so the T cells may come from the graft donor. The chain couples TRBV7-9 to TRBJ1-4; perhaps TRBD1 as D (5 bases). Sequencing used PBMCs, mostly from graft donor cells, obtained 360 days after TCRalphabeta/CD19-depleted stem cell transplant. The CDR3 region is CASSVVGAANEKLFF. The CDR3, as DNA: TGTGCCAGCAGCGTGGTAGGGGCGGCTAATGAAAAACTGTTTTTT.